This TCR beta chain is drawn from a study of tumor-infiltrating lymphocytes in primary liver carcinoma. In the study overall: Stage T1-T3 N0M0 tumors measured about 4.2 to 10 cm at most. Study-level results: Among top clones, only about 8-25% appeared in all five tumor regions.

In germline, CDR1 is SNHLY, CDR2 FYNNEI. The length of the CDR3 is 14 residues. Co-extraction of both nucleic acids (RNA and DNA) used 20-30 mg of unsorted bulk tissue. The investigators made TCR beta cDNA from about 0.45 ug total RNA, using a constant-region primer. Employing slightly modified ARM-PCR, three nested multiplex PCR rounds were run, and these gave rise to the TCR beta libraries. Rounds one and two of PCR, each of about 10 cycles, were primed with TRBV1-TRBV30 forward primers and a C-beta reverse primer. MiXCR was run by TCRdb on the multiplex PCR reads, yielding one entry per CDR3 protein. The sample holds some 110,000 distinct CDR3 sequences, roughly 80% seen once. This clonotype occurred a few times. Its antigen is undetermined. One end of the junction does not line up with germline, which may come from a read error.

Sequencing input: liver tumor tissue from sampling region 3. Subset denoted: tumor region T3, left-lateral pole. This receptor was identified in a middle-aged man with primary liver carcinoma and hepatitis B virus infection. This sequence joins TRBV2 and TRBJ1-4; 7 bases agree with TRBD1. The CDR3 DNA reads as TGTGCCAGCAGAGACAGGGTTGGTACTGAAAACCTGTTTTTT. This sequence encodes CASRDRVGTENLFF.